The 25 T cell receptor beta chains in this list originate from one sample, sequenced in a study of early T cells in non-severe SARS-CoV-2 infection. One entry per CDR3 protein, called by TCRdb with MiXCR from the 5' RACE reads. The table has approximately 27,000 distinct CDR3 sequences, about 6% seen once; the top ten hold approximately 5.2%. Sequenced: whole blood. The receptors come from an adult who was a healthcare worker with PCR-confirmed SARS-CoV-2 infection or an uninfected control (not recorded which).

This clonotype was seen many times. The chain uses TRBV28 and TRBJ2-1; no reliable D call. Germline CDR1 MDHEN, CDR2 SYDVKM. This CDR3 has 13 amino acids. The V end lost 4 bases, the J end lost 8 bases, and 12 bases lay between the germline ends. CDR3 DNA: TGTGCCAGCAGTTGGGGTAAGCTGGATGAGCAGTTCTTC. Encoded protein: CASSWGKLDEQFF.

The sample holds many counts of this clonotype. The V call is TRBV6-6, the J call TRBJ1-2; TRBD1 matches 8 bases. CDR3 length equals 15 residues. V was pared by 8 bases and J by 4 bases, with 12 bases of the junction left unmatched. Looked up from germline, CDR1 is MNHNY and CDR2 is SVGAGI (reference sequence). As DNA, the CDR3 is TGTGCCAGCGCCGGAATTAGGACAGGGACCTATGGCTACACCTTC. Amino acids: CASAGIRTGTYGYTF.

This clonotype was detected a few times. This sequence joins TRBV28 and TRBJ2-2; D is uncertain. The CDR3 spans 14 residues. Trimming pared 5 bases from V and 6 bases from J, leaving 13 bases between. Germline lookup yields CDR1 MDHEN and CDR2 SYDVKM. The CDR3 loop is CASSPAPWAGELFF. CDR3 nucleotides: TGTGCCAGCAGTCCGGCCCCCTGGGCCGGGGAGCTGTTTTTT.

This clonotype was found many times. This chain links TRBV4-2 with TRBJ2-3, with 7 bases matching TRBD1. Germline V gives CDR1 LGHNA, CDR2 YNFKEQ. The ends lost 2 bases at V and 5 bases at J; junction bases unmatched: 1. CDR3 length equals 13 residues. The CDR3 loop is CASSQRQGDTQYF. DNA for the CDR3: TGTGCCAGCAGCCAAAGACAGGGAGATACGCAGTATTTT.

This clonotype was seen repeatedly, ten times or more. The V call is TRBV28, the J call TRBJ1-1; D possibly corresponds to TRBD1 (5 bases). Between the trimmed V and J ends, which lost 7 bases and 0 bases, there was a span of 12 bases. There are 14 residues in the CDR3. CDR1 MDHEN and CDR2 SYDVKM come from the germline V gene. The DNA for the CDR3 is TGTGCCAGCATAGTCGGGGCTTTGAACACTGAAGCTTTCTTT. This codes for CASIVGALNTEAFF. Together with reference TRBV28 and TRBJ1-1, the CDR3 gives the full variable domain: DVKVTQSSRYLVKRTGEKVFLECVQDMDHENMFWYRQDPGLGLRLIYFSYDVKMKEKGDIPEGYSVSREKKERFSLILESASTNQTSMYLCASIVGALNTEAFFGQGTRLTVV.

This clonotype was detected ten times or more. The CDR3 bases are TGTGCCAGCAAGGAAAGACAGGGACCCTTAAGCTACACCTTC. Translated, it gives CASKERQGPLSYTF. The chain carries TRBV19 and TRBJ1-2; 7 positions agree with TRBD1. Per germline, CDR1 LNHDA and CDR2 SQIVND (reference sequence). The CDR3 consists of 14 residues. V gave up 9 bases and J gave up 9 bases; unmatched junction bases: 16.

This clonotype occurred many times. The J gene is TRBJ1-1, the V gene TRBV25-1; no definite D call. The germline V and J ends were trimmed by 7 bases and 8 bases, with 11 bases remaining between them. CDR1 and CDR2 (germline): MGHDK, SYGVNS. There are 11 residues in the CDR3. The CDR3 bases are TGTGCCAGCAAGGTCAGTTCCGAAGCTTTCTTT. This gives the protein CASKVSSEAFF.

This clonotype showed up many times. The genes are TRBV20-1 and TRBJ2-3; tentatively, D is TRBD2 (5 bases). V lost 0 bases and J 2 bases, leaving 12 bases between the germline ends. Germline V lookup: CDR1 DFQATT, CDR2 SNEGSKA (reference sequence). The CDR3 consists of 15 residues. The CDR3 nucleotides are TGCAGTGCTAGAGAGGTCCAGCGGACCACAGATACGCAGTATTTT. This encodes CSAREVQRTTDTQYF.

This clonotype was found many times. This chain connects TRBV5-5 to TRBJ2-2; 7 nucleotides line up with TRBD2. CDR3 length equals 13 residues. Germline V lookup: CDR1 SGHKS, CDR2 YYEKEE (reference sequence). Germline trimming cut 4 bases from V and 7 bases from J; bases unmatched to any gene: 4. In DNA, the CDR3 is TGTGCCAGCAGCCCTAGCGGAAACGGGGAGCTGTTTTTT. Amino acid sequence: CASSPSGNGELFF.

This clonotype has at least ten counts. The chain recombines TRBV6-5 with TRBJ1-2; D is ambiguous. V was cut by 2 bases and J by 4 bases, with 11 bases left in between. Germline loops: CDR1 MNHEY, CDR2 SVGAGI. The CDR3 extends over 14 amino acids. The CDR3, as DNA: TGTGCCAGCAGTTACGGTCAGGAAATCTATGGCTACACCTTC. This gives the protein CASSYGQEIYGYTF.

This clonotype has ten or more counts. The CDR3 here is CASSPSPGTEETQYF. The CDR3 DNA sequence: TGTGCCAGCAGCCCTAGCCCAGGGACAGAAGAGACCCAGTACTTC. This chain uses TRBV7-3 with TRBJ2-5, with 7 nucleotides matching TRBD1. CDR3 size: 15 residues. The trim removed 5 bases at V and 3 bases at J, leaving 9 bases unmatched. Germline V gives CDR1 SGHTA, CDR2 FQGTGA.

This clonotype has only a few counts. The CDR3 loop reads CSARDTRAQFGYTF. DNA of the CDR3: TGCAGTGCTAGAGATACCCGGGCTCAGTTTGGCTACACCTTC. The chain uses TRBV20-1 and TRBJ1-2; D is ambiguous. The CDR3 is made up of 14 amino acids. Per germline, CDR1 DFQATT and CDR2 SNEGSKA (reference sequence). V was trimmed by 0 bases and J by 7 bases, leaving 15 bases between them.

This clonotype was picked up many times. J is TRBJ2-7 and V is TRBV7-2; 12 bases line up with TRBD2. With 0 bases clipped from V and 6 bases from J, the junction kept 3 bases outside the gene matches. The germline gives CDR1 SGHTA, CDR2 FQGNSA. The CDR3 runs 15 residues. The CDR3, as DNA: TGTGCCAGCAGCTTAGCTCTAGCGGGAGGGATCGAGCAGTACTTC. Translation: CASSLALAGGIEQYF.

This clonotype was recorded at least ten times. The chain links TRBV5-1 to TRBJ2-1; D perhaps matches TRBD2 (6 bases). The CDR3 consists of 13 residues. The V and J ends lost 4 bases and 5 bases respectively, with 10 bases between them. Germline CDR1 is SGHRS and CDR2 is YFSETQ. Written as DNA, the CDR3 is TGCGCCAGCAGCCTCAGACTAGACAATGAGCAGTTCTTC. This gives the protein CASSLRLDNEQFF.

This clonotype was observed many times. The chain has TRBV13 and TRBJ2-1, with 7 bases aligning to TRBD1. V shed 6 bases, J shed 8 bases, and the junction held 16 bases outside the gene matches. Germline assignment: CDR1 PRHDT and CDR2 FYEKMQ (reference sequence). This CDR3 has 16 residues. CDR3 sequence reads: CASRQEQGVSGDEQFF. CDR3 in DNA: TGTGCCAGCAGGCAGGAGCAGGGGGTTTCCGGGGATGAGCAGTTCTTC.

This clonotype came up many times. J is TRBJ1-3 and V is TRBV12-3 or TRBV12-4; 8 positions agree with TRBD1. The CDR3 has 16 amino acids. V was pared by 6 bases and J by 0 bases, with 7 bases of the junction left unmatched. The chain's CDR3 is CASSRDRGASGNTIYF. In nucleotides, the CDR3 is TGTGCCAGCAGCCGAGACAGGGGAGCCTCTGGAAACACCATATATTTT.

This clonotype appeared many times. The J gene is TRBJ1-6, the V gene TRBV5-5, with D possibly matching TRBD1 (5 bases). Germline assignment: CDR1 SGHKS and CDR2 YYEKEE (reference sequence). The CDR3 contains 16 residues. Trimming shortened V by 2 bases and J by 6 bases, and 15 bases separated the two germline ends. The CDR3 nucleotides read TGTGCCAGCAGCTTCAGGCAGGGTGCTTCTAATTCACCCCTCCACTTT. It yields the protein CASSFRQGASNSPLHF.

This clonotype was seen repeatedly, ten times or more. The CDR3 region is CASSFIAGLNKNIQYF. The CDR3 coding sequence is TGTGCCAGCAGTTTTATCGCAGGGTTAAACAAAAACATTCAGTACTTC. The V gene is TRBV27, the J gene TRBJ2-4; D possibly corresponds to TRBD1 (5 bases). V was trimmed by 3 bases and J by 3 bases, leaving 15 bases between them. The germline V gene encodes CDR1 MNHEY and CDR2 SMNVEV (reference sequence). This CDR3 contains 16 residues.

This clonotype was seen at least ten times. This chain's CDR3 is CASSPTSGAQETQYF. CDR3 bases: TGTGCCAGCAGTCCGACTAGCGGGGCACAAGAGACCCAGTACTTC. The gene calls are TRBV6-5 and TRBJ2-5; TRBD2 agrees at 11 bases. The CDR3 runs 15 residues. With V trimmed by 5 bases and J by 2 bases, 4 bases remained unmatched. Germline CDR1 MNHEY, CDR2 SVGAGI.

This clonotype was found a few times. The J gene is TRBJ2-3, the V gene TRBV7-9; D may match TRBD1 or TRBD2 (5 bases each). The CDR3 loop spans 16 amino acids. Germline CDR1 SEHNR, CDR2 FQNEAQ (reference sequence). The V end was cut by 2 bases, the J end by 3 bases, with 15 bases between. The chain's CDR3 is CASSLSGTLPTDTQYF. CDR3 DNA sequence: TGTGCCAGCAGCTTATCGGGGACCCTACCGACAGATACGCAGTATTTT.

This clonotype was seen at least ten times. The chain is built from TRBV10-3 and TRBJ2-1; 8 bases are shared with TRBD1. Germline assignment: CDR1 ENHRY and CDR2 SYGVKD. The CDR3 has 14 amino acids. The ends lost 2 bases at V and 7 bases at J; junction bases unmatched: 4. In nucleotides, the CDR3 is TGTGCCATCAGTGAGCTTCAGGGGGCAAATGAGCAGTTCTTC. Translated: CAISELQGANEQFF.

The table lists this clonotype with many counts. The chain joins TRBV7-2 to TRBJ2-7, with TRBD1 as a possible D gene (6 bases). This CDR3 has 16 amino acids. CDR1 is SGHTA, CDR2 FQGNSA, per germline. V was clipped by 1 base and J by 0 bases, with 13 bases between them. For the CDR3, the DNA is TGTGCCAGCAGCTTAGACGGCGACAGGAGCTCCTACGAGCAGTACTTC. This translates into CASSLDGDRSSYEQYF. The variable domain in full, completed from reference TRBV7-2 and TRBJ2-7, reads GAGVSQSPSNKVTEKGKDVELRCDPISGHTALYWYRQSLGQGLEFLIYFQGNSAPDKSGLPSDRFSAERTGGSVSTLTIQRTQQEDSAVYLCASSLDGDRSSYEQYFGPGTRLTVT.

This clonotype has at least ten counts. This rearrangement joins TRBV7-6 to TRBJ2-7, with D possibly TRBD2 on 6 matching bases. Trimming stripped 5 bases from V and 3 bases from J, with 14 bases between. Germline V gene data show CDR1 as SGHVS and CDR2 as FNYEAQ. The CDR3 extends over 14 amino acids. CDR3 sequence reads: CASSLRWGDYEQYF. The CDR3 coding sequence is TGTGCCAGCAGCCTCAGGTGGGGGGACTACGAGCAGTACTTC.

The chain couples TRBV29-1 to TRBJ2-2, with TRBD2 as a possible D gene (5 bases). This CDR3 region has 14 residues. The V gene lost 3 bases and the J gene lost 4 bases, with 12 bases spanning the gap. Per germline, CDR1 SQVTM and CDR2 ANQGSEA. The CDR3 DNA sequence: TGCAGCGTTGAGACGGGGTTAGGCACCGGGGAGCTGTTTTTT. Translation: CSVETGLGTGELFF.

This clonotype was seen many times. The rearrangement uses TRBV5-5 and TRBJ1-3; D is ambiguous. The CDR3 has 13 amino acids. The V gene's germline CDR1 is SGHKS and CDR2 YYEKEE (reference sequence). V was pared by 2 bases and J by 2 bases, with 5 bases between. CDR3 loop: CASSFSTGNTIYF. CDR3 nucleotides: TGTGCCAGCAGCTTCAGTACTGGAAACACCATATATTTT.